Reported below is one T cell receptor (beta chain). Antigen unknown. The CDR3 is made up of 17 amino acids. V shed 0 bases and J 7 bases; nucleotides not matched to a gene: 10. Germline CDR1 SGHDT, CDR2 YYEEEE. The data were obtained in a study of a mutant IDH1 vaccine in newly diagnosed glioma. For the study at large: Most had both radiotherapy and temozolomide beforehand; others had only one.

This table comes from immunoSEQ multiplex PCR, and its TCRdb copy is limited to in-frame clones, with some not included. The repertoire has fewer than 85,000 clones, 70% to 90% of them found once; the top ten carry 4% to 5.5%. Described time point: week 47, end of study. Vaccinated patients received 300 ug of mutant IDH1 20-mer peptide per dose, with topical imiquimod. Sample: PBMCs, taken from a glioma patient whose treatment included an IDH1 peptide vaccine. The chain links TRBV5-6 to TRBJ1-5; 10 positions match TRBD1. The clonotype originates from a man aged 35 to 55 with glioma. In DNA form, the CDR3 reads TGTGCCAGCAGCTTGGAAGGGACAGGGGTTCTTGGGCAGCCCCAGCATTTT. Amino acids: CASSLEGTGVLGQPQHF. The full variable domain, its missing parts supplied by reference TRBV5-6 and TRBJ1-5, is DAGVTQSPTHLIKTRGQQVTLRCSPKSGHDTVSWYQQALGQGPQFIFQYYEEEERQRGNFPDRFSGHQFPNYSSELNVNALLLGDSALYLCASSLEGTGVLGQPQHFGDGTRLSIL.